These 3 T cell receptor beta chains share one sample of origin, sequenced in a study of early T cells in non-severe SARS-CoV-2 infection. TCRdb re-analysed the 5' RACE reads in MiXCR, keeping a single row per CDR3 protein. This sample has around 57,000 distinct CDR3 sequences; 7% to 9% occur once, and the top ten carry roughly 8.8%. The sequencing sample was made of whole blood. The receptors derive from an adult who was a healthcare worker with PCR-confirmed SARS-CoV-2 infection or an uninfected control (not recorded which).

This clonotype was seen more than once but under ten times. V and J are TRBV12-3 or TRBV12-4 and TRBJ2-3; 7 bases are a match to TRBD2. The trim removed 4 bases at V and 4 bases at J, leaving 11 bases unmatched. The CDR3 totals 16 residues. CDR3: CASSSLAESGADTQYF. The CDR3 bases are TGTGCCAGCAGTTCTCTAGCGGAAAGCGGCGCAGATACGCAGTATTTT.

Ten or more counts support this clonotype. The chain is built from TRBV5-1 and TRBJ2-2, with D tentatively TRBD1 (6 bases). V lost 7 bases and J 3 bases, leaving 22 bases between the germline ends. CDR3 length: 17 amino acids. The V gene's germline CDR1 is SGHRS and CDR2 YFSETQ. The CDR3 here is CASALGGRGQYTGELFF. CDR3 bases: TGCGCCAGCGCCCTAGGTGGAAGAGGACAGTACACCGGGGAGCTGTTTTTT.

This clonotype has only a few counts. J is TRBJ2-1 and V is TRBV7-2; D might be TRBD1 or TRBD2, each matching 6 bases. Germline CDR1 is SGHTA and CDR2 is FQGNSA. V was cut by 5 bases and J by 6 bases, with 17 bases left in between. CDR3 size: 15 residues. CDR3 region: CASSPGGQVRNEQFF. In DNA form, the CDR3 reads TGTGCCAGCAGCCCCGGGGGCCAGGTTCGCAATGAGCAGTTCTTC. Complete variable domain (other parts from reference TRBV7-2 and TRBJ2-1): GAGVSQSPSNKVTEKGKDVELRCDPISGHTALYWYRQSLGQGLEFLIYFQGNSAPDKSGLPSDRFSAERTGGSVSTLTIQRTQQEDSAVYLCASSPGGQVRNEQFFGPGTRLTVL.